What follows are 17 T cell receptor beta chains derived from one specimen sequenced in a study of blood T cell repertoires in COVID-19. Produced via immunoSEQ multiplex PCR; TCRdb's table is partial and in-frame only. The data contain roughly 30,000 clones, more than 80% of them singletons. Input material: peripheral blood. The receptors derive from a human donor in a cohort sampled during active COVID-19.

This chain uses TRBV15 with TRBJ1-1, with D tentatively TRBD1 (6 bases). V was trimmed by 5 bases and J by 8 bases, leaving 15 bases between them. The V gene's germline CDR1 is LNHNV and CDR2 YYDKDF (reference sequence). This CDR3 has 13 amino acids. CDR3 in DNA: TGTGCCACCAGCGGCCAGCAGGGGCGGGAAGCTTTCTTT. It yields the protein CATSGQQGREAFF.

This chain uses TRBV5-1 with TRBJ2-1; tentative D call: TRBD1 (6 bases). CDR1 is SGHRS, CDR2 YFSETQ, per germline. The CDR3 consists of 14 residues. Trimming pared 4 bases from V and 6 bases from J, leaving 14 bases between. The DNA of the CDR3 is TGCGCCAGCAGCGCCCAAGGACAGCCCAATGAGCAGTTCTTC. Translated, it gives CASSAQGQPNEQFF.

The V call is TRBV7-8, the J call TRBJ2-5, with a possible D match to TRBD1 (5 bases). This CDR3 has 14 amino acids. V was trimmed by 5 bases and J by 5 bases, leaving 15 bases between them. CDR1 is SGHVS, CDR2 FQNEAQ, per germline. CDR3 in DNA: TGTGCCAGCAGCCACCGACAGCCGCGCGAGACCCAGTACTTC. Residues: CASSHRQPRETQYF. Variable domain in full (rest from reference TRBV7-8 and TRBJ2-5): GAGVSQSPRYKVAKRGQDVALRCDPISGHVSLFWYQQALGQGPEFLTYFQNEAQLDKSGLPSDRFFAERPEGSVSTLKIQRTQQEDSAVYLCASSHRQPRETQYFGPGTRLLVL.

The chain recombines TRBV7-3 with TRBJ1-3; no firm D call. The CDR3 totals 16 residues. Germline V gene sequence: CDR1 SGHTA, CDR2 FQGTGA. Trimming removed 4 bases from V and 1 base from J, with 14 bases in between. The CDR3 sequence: CASSSDPPGSGNTIYF. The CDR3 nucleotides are TGTGCCAGCAGCTCCGACCCGCCGGGTTCTGGAAACACCATATATTTT.

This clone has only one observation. CDR3 DNA: TGTGCCACCAGTAATTCGGGGACTAACTCTGGAAACACCATATATTTT. It specifies CATSNSGTNSGNTIYF. The chain carries TRBV24-1 and TRBJ1-3; perhaps TRBD1 as D (5 bases). The germline V gene has CDR1 KGHDR and CDR2 SFDVKD. The CDR3 contains 16 residues. Trimming shortened V by 6 bases and J by 0 bases, and 14 bases separated the two germline ends.

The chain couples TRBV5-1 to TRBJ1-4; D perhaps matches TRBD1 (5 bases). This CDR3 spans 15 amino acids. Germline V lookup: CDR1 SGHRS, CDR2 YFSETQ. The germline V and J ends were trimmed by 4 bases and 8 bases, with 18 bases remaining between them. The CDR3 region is CASSPAGRVGEKLFF. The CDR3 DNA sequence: TGCGCCAGCAGCCCTGCAGGGAGGGTAGGAGAAAAACTGTTTTTT.

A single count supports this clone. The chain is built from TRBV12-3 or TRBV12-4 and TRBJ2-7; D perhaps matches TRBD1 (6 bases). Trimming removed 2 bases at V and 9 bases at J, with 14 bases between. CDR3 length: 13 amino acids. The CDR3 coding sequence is TGTGCCAGCAGTTTACAGGGGCTGGTAGGGCAGTACTTC. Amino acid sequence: CASSLQGLVGQYF.

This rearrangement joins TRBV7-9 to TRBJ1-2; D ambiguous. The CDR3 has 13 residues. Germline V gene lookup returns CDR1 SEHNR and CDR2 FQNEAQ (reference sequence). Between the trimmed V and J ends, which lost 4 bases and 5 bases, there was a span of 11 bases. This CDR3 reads CASSSEWAYGYTF. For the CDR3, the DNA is TGTGCCAGCAGCTCCGAATGGGCTTATGGCTACACCTTC. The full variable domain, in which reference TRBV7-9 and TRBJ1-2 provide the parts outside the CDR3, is DTGVSQNPRHKITKRGQNVTFRCDPISEHNRLYWYRQTLGQGPEFLTYFQNEAQLEKSRLLSDRFSAERPKGSFSTLEIQRTEQGDSAMYLCASSSEWAYGYTFGSGTRLTVV.

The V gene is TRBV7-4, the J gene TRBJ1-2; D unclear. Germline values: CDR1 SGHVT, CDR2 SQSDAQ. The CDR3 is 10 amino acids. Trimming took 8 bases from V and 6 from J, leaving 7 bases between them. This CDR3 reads CASLEDGYTF. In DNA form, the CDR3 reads TGTGCCAGCTTGGAGGATGGCTACACCTTC.

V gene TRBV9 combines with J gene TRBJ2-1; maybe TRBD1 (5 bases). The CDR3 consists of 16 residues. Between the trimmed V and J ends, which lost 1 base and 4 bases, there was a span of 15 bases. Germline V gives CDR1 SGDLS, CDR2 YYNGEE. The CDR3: CASSVLVRVGYNEQFF. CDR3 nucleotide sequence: TGTGCCAGCAGCGTATTGGTCAGGGTGGGATACAATGAGCAGTTCTTC.

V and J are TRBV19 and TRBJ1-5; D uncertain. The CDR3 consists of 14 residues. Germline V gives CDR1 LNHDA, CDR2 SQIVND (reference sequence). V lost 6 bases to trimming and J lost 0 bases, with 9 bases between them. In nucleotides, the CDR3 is TGTGCCAGTAGCCGGGAATATAGCAATCAGCCCCAGCATTTT. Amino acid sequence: CASSREYSNQPQHF.

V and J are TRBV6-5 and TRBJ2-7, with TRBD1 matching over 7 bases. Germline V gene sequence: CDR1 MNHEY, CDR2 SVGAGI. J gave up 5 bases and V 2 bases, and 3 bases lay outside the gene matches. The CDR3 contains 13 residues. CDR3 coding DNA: TGTGCCAGCAGTTACGCCGGGACAGACGAGCAGTACTTC. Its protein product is CASSYAGTDEQYF.

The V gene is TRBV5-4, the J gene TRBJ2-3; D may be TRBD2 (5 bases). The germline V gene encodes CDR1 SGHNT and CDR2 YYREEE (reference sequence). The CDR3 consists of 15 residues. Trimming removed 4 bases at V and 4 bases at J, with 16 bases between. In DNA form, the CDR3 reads TGTGCCAGCAGCCCCCGGACTGTGGGCGCAGATACGCAGTATTTT. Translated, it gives CASSPRTVGADTQYF.

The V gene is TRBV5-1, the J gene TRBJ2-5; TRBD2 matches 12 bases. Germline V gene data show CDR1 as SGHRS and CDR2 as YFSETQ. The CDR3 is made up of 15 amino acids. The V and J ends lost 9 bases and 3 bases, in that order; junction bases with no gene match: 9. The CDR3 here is CATATSGGPEETQYF. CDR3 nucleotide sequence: TGCGCCACTGCGACTAGCGGGGGCCCAGAAGAGACCCAGTACTTC.

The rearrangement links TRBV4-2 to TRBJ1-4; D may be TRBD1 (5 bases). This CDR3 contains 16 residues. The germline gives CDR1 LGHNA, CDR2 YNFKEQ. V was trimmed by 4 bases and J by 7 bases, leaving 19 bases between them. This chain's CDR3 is CASSPGGGGALEKLFF. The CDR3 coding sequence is TGTGCCAGCAGCCCAGGTGGGGGAGGGGCGCTTGAAAAACTGTTTTTT.

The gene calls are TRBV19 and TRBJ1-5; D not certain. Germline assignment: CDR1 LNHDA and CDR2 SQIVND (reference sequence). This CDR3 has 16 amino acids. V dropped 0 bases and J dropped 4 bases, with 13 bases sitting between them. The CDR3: CASSIEGSGRNQPQHF. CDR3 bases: TGTGCCAGTAGTATAGAGGGGTCGGGGAGAAATCAGCCCCAGCATTTT.

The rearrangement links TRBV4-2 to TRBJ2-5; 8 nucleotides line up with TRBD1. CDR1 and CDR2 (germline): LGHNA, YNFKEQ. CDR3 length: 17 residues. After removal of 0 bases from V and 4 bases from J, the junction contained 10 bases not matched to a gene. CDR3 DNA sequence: TGTGCCAGCAGCCAAGATTCGAGCAGGGGGCTACTAGAGACCCAGTACTTC. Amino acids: CASSQDSSRGLLETQYF.